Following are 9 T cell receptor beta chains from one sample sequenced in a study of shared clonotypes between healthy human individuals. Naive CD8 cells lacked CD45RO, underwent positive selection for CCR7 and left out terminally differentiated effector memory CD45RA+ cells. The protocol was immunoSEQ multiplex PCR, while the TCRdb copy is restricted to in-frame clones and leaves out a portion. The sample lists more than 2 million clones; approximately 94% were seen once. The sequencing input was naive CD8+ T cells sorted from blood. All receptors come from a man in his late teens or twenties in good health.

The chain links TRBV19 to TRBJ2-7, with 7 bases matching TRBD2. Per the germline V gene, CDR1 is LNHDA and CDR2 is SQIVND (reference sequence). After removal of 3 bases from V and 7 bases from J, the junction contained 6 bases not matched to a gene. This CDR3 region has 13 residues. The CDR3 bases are TGTGCCAGTAGTATCAAGCGGGACCGGGAGCAGTACTTC. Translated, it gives CASSIKRDREQYF.

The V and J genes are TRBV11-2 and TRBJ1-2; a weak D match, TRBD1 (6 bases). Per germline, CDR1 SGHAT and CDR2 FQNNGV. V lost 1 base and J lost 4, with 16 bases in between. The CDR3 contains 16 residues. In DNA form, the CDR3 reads TGTGCCAGCAGCTTAGTTTCGGGGGGGGCCGGCTATGGCTACACCTTC. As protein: CASSLVSGGAGYGYTF.

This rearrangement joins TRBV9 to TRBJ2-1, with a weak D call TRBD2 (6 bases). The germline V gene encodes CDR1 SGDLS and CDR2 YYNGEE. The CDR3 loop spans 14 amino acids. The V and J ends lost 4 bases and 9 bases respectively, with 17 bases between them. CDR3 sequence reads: CASSLISGVGEQFF. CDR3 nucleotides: TGTGCCAGCAGCCTAATTTCGGGGGTCGGTGAGCAGTTCTTC.

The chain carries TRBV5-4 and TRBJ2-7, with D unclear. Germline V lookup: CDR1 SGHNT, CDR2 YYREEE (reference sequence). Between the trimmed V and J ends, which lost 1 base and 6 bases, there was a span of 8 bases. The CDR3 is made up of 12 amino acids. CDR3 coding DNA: TGTGCCAGCAGCTTGTCGTCGGTCGAGCAGTACTTC. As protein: CASSLSSVEQYF. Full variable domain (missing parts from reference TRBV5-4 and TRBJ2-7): ETGVTQSPTHLIKTRGQQVTLRCSSQSGHNTVSWYQQALGQGPQFIFQYYREEENGRGNFPPRFSGLQFPNYSSELNVNALELDDSALYLCASSLSSVEQYFGPGTRLTVT.

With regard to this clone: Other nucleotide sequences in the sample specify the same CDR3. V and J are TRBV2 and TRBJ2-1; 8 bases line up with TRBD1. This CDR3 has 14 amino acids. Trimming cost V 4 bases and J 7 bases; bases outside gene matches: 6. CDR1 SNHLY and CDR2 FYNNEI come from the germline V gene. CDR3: CASSGQGARNEQFF. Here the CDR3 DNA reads TGTGCCAGCAGTGGGCAGGGGGCGCGGAATGAGCAGTTCTTC.

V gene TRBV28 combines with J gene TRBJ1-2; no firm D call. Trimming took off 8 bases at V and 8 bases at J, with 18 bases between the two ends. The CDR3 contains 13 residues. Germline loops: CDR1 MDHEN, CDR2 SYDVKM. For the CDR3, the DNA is TGTGCCAGCTTGACTACACGGGTACAGGGCTACACCTTC. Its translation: CASLTTRVQGYTF.

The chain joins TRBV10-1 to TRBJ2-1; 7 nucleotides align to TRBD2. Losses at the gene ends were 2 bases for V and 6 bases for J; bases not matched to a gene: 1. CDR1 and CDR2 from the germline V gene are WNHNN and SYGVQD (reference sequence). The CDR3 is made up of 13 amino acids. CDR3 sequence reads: CASSEGGVNEQFF. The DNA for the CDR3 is TGCGCCAGCAGTGAGGGGGGGGTCAATGAGCAGTTCTTC.

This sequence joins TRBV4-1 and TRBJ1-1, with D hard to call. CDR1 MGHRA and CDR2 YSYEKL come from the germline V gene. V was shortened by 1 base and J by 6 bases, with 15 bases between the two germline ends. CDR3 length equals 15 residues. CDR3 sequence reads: CASSQVIGEAAEAFF. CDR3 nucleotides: TGCGCCAGCAGCCAAGTTATTGGGGAAGCAGCTGAAGCTTTCTTT.

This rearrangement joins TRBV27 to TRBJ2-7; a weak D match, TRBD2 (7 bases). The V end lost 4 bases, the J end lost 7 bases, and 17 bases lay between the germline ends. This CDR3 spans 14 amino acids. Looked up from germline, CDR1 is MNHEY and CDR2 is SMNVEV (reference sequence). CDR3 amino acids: CASSSYRDGREQYF. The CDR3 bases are TGTGCCAGCAGTTCTTACAGGGACGGGAGGGAGCAGTACTTC.